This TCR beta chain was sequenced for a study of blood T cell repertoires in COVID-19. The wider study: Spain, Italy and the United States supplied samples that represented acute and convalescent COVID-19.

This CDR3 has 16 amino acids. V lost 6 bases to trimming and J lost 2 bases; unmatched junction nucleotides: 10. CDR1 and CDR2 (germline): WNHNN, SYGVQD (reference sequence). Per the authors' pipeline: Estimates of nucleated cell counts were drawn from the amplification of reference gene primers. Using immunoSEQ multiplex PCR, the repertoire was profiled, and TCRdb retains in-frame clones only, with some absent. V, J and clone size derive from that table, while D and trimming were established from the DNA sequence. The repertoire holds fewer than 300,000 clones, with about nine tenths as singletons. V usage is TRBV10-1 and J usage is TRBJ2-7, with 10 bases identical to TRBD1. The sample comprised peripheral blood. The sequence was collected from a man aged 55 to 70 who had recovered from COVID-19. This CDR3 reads CASSGVRTGGTYEQYF. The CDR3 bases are TGCGCCAGCAGCGGGGTTCGGACAGGGGGGACCTACGAGCAGTACTTC.